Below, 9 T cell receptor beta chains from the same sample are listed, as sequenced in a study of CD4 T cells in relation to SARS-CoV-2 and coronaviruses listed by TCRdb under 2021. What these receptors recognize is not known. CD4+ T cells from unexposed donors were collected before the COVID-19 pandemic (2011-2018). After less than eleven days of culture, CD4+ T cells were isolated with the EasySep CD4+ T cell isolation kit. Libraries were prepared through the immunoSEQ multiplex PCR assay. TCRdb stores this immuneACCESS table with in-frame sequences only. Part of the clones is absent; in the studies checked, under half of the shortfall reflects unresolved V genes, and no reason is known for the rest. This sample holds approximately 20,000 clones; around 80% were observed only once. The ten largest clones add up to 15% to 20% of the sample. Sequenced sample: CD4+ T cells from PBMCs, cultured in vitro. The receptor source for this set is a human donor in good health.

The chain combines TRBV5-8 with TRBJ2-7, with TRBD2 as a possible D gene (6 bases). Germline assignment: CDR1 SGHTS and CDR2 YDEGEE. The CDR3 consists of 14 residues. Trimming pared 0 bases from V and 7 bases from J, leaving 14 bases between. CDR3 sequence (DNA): TGTGCCAGCAGCTTGGTCGGGGGAGTAGGTGAGCAGTACTTC. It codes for CASSLVGGVGEQYF.

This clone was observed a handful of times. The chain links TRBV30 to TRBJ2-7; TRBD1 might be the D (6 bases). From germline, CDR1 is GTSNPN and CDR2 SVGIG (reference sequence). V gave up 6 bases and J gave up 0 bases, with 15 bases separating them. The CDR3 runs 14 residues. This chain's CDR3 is CACEPGTISYEQYF. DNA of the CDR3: TGTGCCTGCGAACCCGGGACAATCTCCTACGAGCAGTACTTC.

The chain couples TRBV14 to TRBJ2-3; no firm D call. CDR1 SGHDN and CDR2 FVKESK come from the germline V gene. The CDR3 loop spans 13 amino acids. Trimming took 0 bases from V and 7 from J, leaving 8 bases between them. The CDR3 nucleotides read TGTGCCAGCAGCCAAGAGCCTTTCAATACGCAGTATTTT. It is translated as CASSQEPFNTQYF.

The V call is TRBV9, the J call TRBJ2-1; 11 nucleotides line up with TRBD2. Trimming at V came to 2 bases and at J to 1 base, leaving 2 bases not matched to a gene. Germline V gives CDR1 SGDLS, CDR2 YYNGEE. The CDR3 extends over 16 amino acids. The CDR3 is CASSVSGRVSYNEQFF. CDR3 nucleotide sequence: TGTGCCAGCAGCGTTAGCGGGAGGGTATCCTACAATGAGCAGTTCTTC.

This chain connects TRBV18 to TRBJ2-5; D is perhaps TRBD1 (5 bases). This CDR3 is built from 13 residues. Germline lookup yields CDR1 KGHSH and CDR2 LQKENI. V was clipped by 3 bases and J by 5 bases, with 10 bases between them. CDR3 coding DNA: TGTGCCAGCTCACCCCAGGGATACGAGACCCAGTACTTC. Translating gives CASSPQGYETQYF.

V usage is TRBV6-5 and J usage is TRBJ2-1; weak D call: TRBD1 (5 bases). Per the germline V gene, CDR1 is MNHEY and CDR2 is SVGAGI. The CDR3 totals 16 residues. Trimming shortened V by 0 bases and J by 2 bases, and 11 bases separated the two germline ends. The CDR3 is CASSYSRQGPYNEQFF. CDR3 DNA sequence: TGTGCCAGCAGTTACTCTAGGCAGGGCCCCTACAATGAGCAGTTCTTC.

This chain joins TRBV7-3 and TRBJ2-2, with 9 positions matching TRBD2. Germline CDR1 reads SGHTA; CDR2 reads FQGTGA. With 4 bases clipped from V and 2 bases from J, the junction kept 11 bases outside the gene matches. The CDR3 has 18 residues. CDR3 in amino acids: CASSSVGGLAANTGELFF. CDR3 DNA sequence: TGTGCCAGCAGCTCCGTCGGGGGACTAGCAGCCAACACCGGGGAGCTGTTTTTT.

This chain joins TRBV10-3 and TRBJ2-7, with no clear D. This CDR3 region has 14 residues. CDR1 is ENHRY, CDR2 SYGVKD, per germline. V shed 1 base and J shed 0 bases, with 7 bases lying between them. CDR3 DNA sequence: TGTGCCATCAGTGAGTACGCTAGCTCCTACGAGCAGTACTTC. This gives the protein CAISEYASSYEQYF.

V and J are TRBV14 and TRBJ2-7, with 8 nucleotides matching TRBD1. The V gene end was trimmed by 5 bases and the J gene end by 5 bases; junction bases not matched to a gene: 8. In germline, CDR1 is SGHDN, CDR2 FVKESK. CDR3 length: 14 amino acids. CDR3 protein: CASSYGTGLHEQYF. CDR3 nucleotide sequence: TGTGCCAGCAGCTACGGGACAGGTCTACACGAGCAGTACTTC.